These T cell receptor beta chains were read from a single sample in a study of tumor and adjacent non-tumor tissue in lung cancer. MiXCR was run by TCRdb on the multiplex PCR reads, yielding one entry per CDR3 protein. Of 100,000 or so distinct CDR3 sequences listed, 50% to 70% are singletons. What was sequenced was distant non-tumor lung tissue. The source of these receptors is a young man with non-small cell lung cancer. CDR3s include the opening cysteine and the closing phenylalanine or tryptophan. The D gene is left open where the match is weak. Where a row states a size, it is once, few, many or the class of an expanded clone; other rows omit it.

>TRBJ2-5|TRBV20-1|-|-
CSARDKGSSRETQCF
TGCAGTGCTAGAGATAAAGGGTCTAGCAGAGAGACCCAGTGCTTC
>TRBJ2-5|TRBV20-1|-|-
CSVTSAHQEGTQYF
TGTAGTGTCACCTCCGCCCACCAAGAGGGGACCCAGTACTTC
>TRBJ1-5|TRBV20-1|-|-
CSIRDSNGNQPQHF
TGCAGTATTAGAGATTCGAACGGTAATCAGCCCCAGCATTTT
>TRBJ1-2|TRBV7-9|-|-
CGNSQIMENYGYTF
TGTGGCAACAGCCAAATAATGGAGAACTATGGCTACACCTTC
>TRBJ2-3|TRBV20-1|-|-
CRAPSTLRTDTDTQYF
TGCAGAGCCCCAAGCACTCTACGGACGGACACAGATACGCAGTATTTT
>TRBJ2-3|TRBV20-1|TRBD2|many
CSARVPLGREGTRNTQYF
TGCAGTGCTAGAGTCCCGTTGGGGCGGGAGGGCACGCGGAATACGCAGTATTTT
>TRBJ1-2|TRBV7-2|-|-
CASSQKSTYTF
TGTGCCAGCAGCCAGAAGAGTACCTACACCTTC
>TRBJ1-1|TRBV29-1|-|-
CTVGAEGTGAFF
TGCACCGTGGGGGCAGAGGGCACTGGAGCTTTCTTT
>TRBJ1-6|TRBV20-1|-|many
CSAKYNRAYNSPLHF
TGCAGTGCAAAATACAACCGGGCATATAATTCACCCCTCCACTTT
>TRBJ2-7|TRBV20-1|TRBD1|-
CSVRDRGLCEQYF
TGCAGTGTTAGAGACAGGGGGCTATGTGAGCAGTACTTC
>TRBJ1-1|TRBV4-1|-|-
CASSYDWGAGGTEAFF
TGTGCCAGCAGCTATGATTGGGGGGCGGGGGGCACTGAAGCTTTCTTT
>TRBJ1-3|TRBV20-1|-|-
CSARRRLAGNTIYF
TGCAGTGCTAGGAGAAGGTTGGCTGGAAACACCATATATTTT
>TRBJ2-3|TRBV24-1|-|-
CAISVRDTQYF
TGTGCCATCAGTGTACGAGATACGCAGTATTTT
>TRBJ2-3|TRBV20-1|-|-
CCAVGRLVLDTRYF
TGCTGTGCGGTAGGCAGACTAGTTCTAGATACGCGGTATTTT
>TRBJ2-1|TRBV20-1|-|once
CSTSRGSYNGQFF
TGCAGTACTAGCCGGGGATCCTACAATGGGCAGTTCTTC
>TRBJ2-3|TRBV12-3/TRBV12-4|-|-
CASSRRDRSTDTQYF
TGTGCCAGCAGCCGTCGGGACCGTAGCACAGATACGCAGTATTTT
>TRBJ2-1|TRBV11-3|-|-
CDSSTTAGNEQFF
TGTGACAGCAGCACCACAGCTGGCAATGAGCAGTTCTTC
>TRBJ1-6|TRBV11-2|-|-
CACGANSGDSPLHF
TGTGCCTGCGGAGCCAACAGCGGGGATTCACCCCTCCACTTT
>TRBJ2-3|TRBV20-1|TRBD2|-
CSATGLAGDDMQYF
TGCAGTGCCACGGGACTAGCGGGAGATGATATGCAGTATTTT
>TRBJ1-6|TRBV12-3/TRBV12-4|-|-
CASSRSRDWYNSPLHF
TGTGCCAGCAGCCGGTCCCGGGACTGGTATAATTCACCCCTCCACTTT
>TRBJ2-1|TRBV11-3|-|-
CTSGLVGVEQFF
TGTACCAGCGGCTTAGTGGGAGTTGAGCAGTTCTTC
>TRBJ2-5|TRBV11-1|TRBD2|once
CASSSQRGAKIQYF
TGTGCCAGCAGCTCACAGCGGGGGGCAAAGATCCAGTACTTC
>TRBJ1-5|TRBV29-1|-|-
CNVIGDNAQGPQHF
TGCAACGTTATAGGTGACAACGCCCAAGGGCCCCAGCATTTT
>TRBJ2-5|TRBV4-1|TRBD2|many
CASSPLAGEGTQYF
TGCGCCAGCAGCCCACTAGCGGGAGAAGGGACCCAGTACTTC
>TRBJ2-7|TRBV24-1|-|once
CATSDGSYERYF
TGTGCCACCAGTGACGGCTCCTACGAGCGGTACTTC
>TRBJ2-7|TRBV10-3|-|-
CALGETYEQYF
TGTGCCTTAGGGGAAACCTACGAGCAGTACTTC
>TRBJ1-3|TRBV4-1|-|-
CASSQDGRDSGNTIYF
TGCGCCAGCAGCCAAGACGGGCGAGACTCTGGAAACACCATATATTTT
>TRBJ2-1|TRBV11-2|TRBD2|few
CDSSLRVSGRSSEQFF
TGTGACAGCAGCTTAAGGGTTAGCGGGAGGAGCAGTGAGCAGTTCTTC
>TRBJ2-3|TRBV4-2|-|once
CTSSQDLRDQDTQYF
TGTACCAGCAGCCAAGATTTAAGGGATCAAGATACCCAGTATTTT
>TRBJ2-2|TRBV7-8|-|many
CASGEKTGANTGELFF
TGTGCCAGCGGGGAAAAGACAGGAGCGAACACCGGGGAGCTGTTTTTT
>TRBJ1-5|TRBV20-1|-|many
CSAREQGHLGAQHF
TGCAGTGCTAGAGAACAGGGTCACCTAGGGGCCCAGCATTTT
>TRBJ1-5|TRBV2|-|-
CASTPRGTLPQHF
TGTGCCAGTACTCCTAGGGGGACGCTGCCCCAGCATTTT
>TRBJ2-7|TRBV11-2|-|-
CASSSRVRVDEQYF
TGTGCCAGCAGCTCCCGGGTCAGGGTCGACGAGCAGTACTTC
>TRBJ2-1|TRBV6-5|-|-
CVSSDQGDEQSF
TGTGTCAGCAGTGACCAGGGAGATGAGCAGTCCTTC
>TRBJ2-1|TRBV6-2/TRBV6-3|TRBD2|-
CASRGISGGGYNEPFF
TGTGCCAGCAGGGGGATTAGCGGGGGAGGGTACAATGAGCCATTCTTC
>TRBJ2-3|TRBV21-1|-|-
CASSMGLAGTHTQYF
TGTGCCAGCAGCATGGGACTAGCAGGCACACATACGCAGTATTTT
>TRBJ2-5|TRBV11-2|-|-
CASTQVVVGVETQYF
TGTGCCAGCACCCAAGTAGTAGTCGGTGTGGAGACCCAGTATTTC
>TRBJ2-1|TRBV20-1|TRBD2|many
CSARDPRVAGGYNEQFF
TGCAGTGCTAGAGACCCCCGGGTAGCGGGAGGCTACAATGAGCAGTTCTTC
>TRBJ2-7|TRBV20-1|-|-
CSVNQGMYYEHYF
TGCAGTGTTAATCAGGGGATGTACTACGAGCACTACTTC
>TRBJ2-1|TRBV4-2|TRBD2|-
CPSIQHPHSGGTYNEQFF
TGTCCCAGCATCCAACACCCTCATAGCGGGGGGACCTACAATGAGCAGTTCTTC
>TRBJ2-7|TRBV11-2|-|-
CASSLDVWGFDEQYF
TGTGCCAGCAGCTTAGATGTGTGGGGGTTTGACGAGCAGTACTTC
>TRBJ2-7|TRBV11-1|-|-
CASSFGPREQYF
TGTGCCAGCAGCTTCGGTCCGAGAGAGCAGTACTTC
>TRBJ2-2|TRBV20-1|-|few
CSAQGGTGGLFF
TGCAGCGCACAGGGGGGCACCGGGGGGCTCTTCTTT
>TRBJ1-4|TRBV4-3|-|-
CTSIATPGWSEKPFF
TGCACCAGCATCGCTACCCCCGGGTGGAGCGAAAAACCGTTTTTT
>TRBJ2-2|TRBV6-5|-|-
CTSSYSLGELLF
TGTACCAGCAGTTACTCACTCGGGGAGCTGTTATTT
>TRBJ1-2|TRBV6-2/TRBV6-3|-|-
CANSYSWVDGYTF
TGTGCCAATAGTTACTCCTGGGTAGATGGCTACACCTTC
>TRBJ2-1|TRBV11-3|-|-
CAITFSGTNKQFF
TGTGCCATCACCTTTAGCGGAACCAATAAGCAGTTCTTC
>TRBJ1-5|TRBV28|-|many
CASSLGGARNQPQHF
TGTGCCAGCAGTTTAGGGGGGGCGAGGAATCAGCCCCAGCATTTT
>TRBJ1-2|TRBV5-1|-|once
CASSLELGDASNYGYTF
TGCGCCAGCAGCTTGGAGTTAGGGGACGCCTCTAACTATGGCTACACCTTC
>TRBJ1-2|TRBV20-1|TRBD1|many
CSPTGGVGGYTF
TGCAGTCCTACAGGGGGCGTAGGAGGCTACACCTTC
>TRBJ2-7|TRBV30|-|few
CAWRGGPYEQYF
TGTGCCTGGAGGGGGGGGCCCTACGAGCAGTACTTC
>TRBJ2-5|TRBV11-2|-|few
CASSLEVQETQYF
TGTGCCAGCAGTTTGGAAGTCCAAGAGACCCAGTACTTC
>TRBJ2-7|TRBV20-1|TRBD1|few
CSAAWDSYEQYF
TGCAGTGCTGCCTGGGACAGCTACGAGCAGTACTTC
>TRBJ2-2|TRBV24-1|-|-
CATSNNRFTGELFF
TGTGCCACCAGTAATAACCGGTTCACCGGGGAGCTGTTTTTT
>TRBJ2-3|TRBV20-1|-|few
CSARASPSTDMQYF
TGCAGTGCTAGAGCTAGTCCGAGCACAGATATGCAGTATTTT